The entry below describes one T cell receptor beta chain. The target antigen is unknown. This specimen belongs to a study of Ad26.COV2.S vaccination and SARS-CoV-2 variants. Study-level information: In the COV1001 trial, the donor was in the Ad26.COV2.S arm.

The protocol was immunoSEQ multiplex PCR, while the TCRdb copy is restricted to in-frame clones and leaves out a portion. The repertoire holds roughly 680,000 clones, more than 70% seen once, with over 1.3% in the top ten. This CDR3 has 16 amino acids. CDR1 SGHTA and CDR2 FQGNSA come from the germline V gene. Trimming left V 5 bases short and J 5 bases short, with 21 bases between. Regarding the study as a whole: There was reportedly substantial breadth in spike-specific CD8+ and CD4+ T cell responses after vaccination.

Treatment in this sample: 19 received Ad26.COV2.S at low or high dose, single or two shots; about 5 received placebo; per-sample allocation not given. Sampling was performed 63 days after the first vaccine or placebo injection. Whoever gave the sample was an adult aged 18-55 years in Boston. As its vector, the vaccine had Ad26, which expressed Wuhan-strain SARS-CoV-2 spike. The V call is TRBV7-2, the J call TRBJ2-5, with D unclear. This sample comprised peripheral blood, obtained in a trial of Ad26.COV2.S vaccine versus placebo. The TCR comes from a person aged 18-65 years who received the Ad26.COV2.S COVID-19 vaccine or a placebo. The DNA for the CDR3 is TGTGCCAGCAGCCCCTTTTCCAGGCTGTACCGGGAGACCCAGTACTTC. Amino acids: CASSPFSRLYRETQYF. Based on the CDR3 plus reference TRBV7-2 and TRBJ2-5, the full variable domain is GAGVSQSPSNKVTEKGKDVELRCDPISGHTALYWYRQSLGQGLEFLIYFQGNSAPDKSGLPSDRFSAERTGGSVSTLTIQRTQQEDSAVYLCASSPFSRLYRETQYFGPGTRLLVL.